This is a list of T cell receptor beta chains from one sample in a study of T cells expressing NK-cell markers. TCRdb reprocessed the 5' RACE reads and reports one entry per CDR3 protein, with no DNA. This table lists about 540,000 distinct CDR3 sequences. Sequenced input: blood T cells: a sorted CD56 or NKG2C T cell subset, CD4+ or CD8+ T cells, or bulk PBMC T cells (not recorded which). The receptor set was obtained from a man aged 18 to 30 in good health. Both conserved end residues are part of each CDR3. Each record gives: J gene, V gene, CDR3 protein.

j_gene: TRBJ1-5
v_gene: TRBV4-3
CDR3aa: CASSPDGEQPQHF

j_gene: TRBJ2-5
v_gene: TRBV29-1
CDR3aa: CSVVPMGGQETQYF

j_gene: TRBJ2-4
v_gene: TRBV30
CDR3aa: CACAPGLVFNIQYF

j_gene: TRBJ1-1
v_gene: TRBV29-1
CDR3aa: CSVSQTPPMNTEAFF

j_gene: TRBJ2-3
v_gene: TRBV7-2
CDR3aa: CASSPPGSGGTDTQYF

j_gene: TRBJ2-5
v_gene: TRBV7-8
CDR3aa: CASSEGETQYF

j_gene: TRBJ2-5
v_gene: TRBV7-2
CDR3aa: CASSLGGDGGTQYF

j_gene: TRBJ2-1
v_gene: TRBV5-1
CDR3aa: CASNIVGSYNEQFF

j_gene: TRBJ2-1
v_gene: TRBV5-1
CDR3aa: CASSGAPSYEQFF

j_gene: TRBJ2-7
v_gene: TRBV6-1
CDR3aa: CASRVNSNEQYF

j_gene: TRBJ2-1
v_gene: TRBV20-1
CDR3aa: CSASGLWEGRNEQFF

j_gene: TRBJ2-7
v_gene: TRBV25-1
CDR3aa: CASSESTTAPYEQYF

j_gene: TRBJ2-3
v_gene: TRBV5-1
CDR3aa: CASSWTGTDWLDTQYF

j_gene: TRBJ2-1
v_gene: TRBV6-2/TRBV6-3
CDR3aa: CASRPRGEGGGEQFF

j_gene: TRBJ2-5
v_gene: TRBV20-1
CDR3aa: CSALIDRRSQETQYF

j_gene: TRBJ1-2
v_gene: TRBV20-1
CDR3aa: CSARWQGDGYTF

j_gene: TRBJ2-3
v_gene: TRBV4-3
CDR3aa: CASSQDWGAQAQYF

j_gene: TRBJ2-7
v_gene: TRBV2
CDR3aa: CASSEAPGSYEQYF

j_gene: TRBJ1-4
v_gene: TRBV4-3
CDR3aa: CASSQAAGGEKLFF

j_gene: TRBJ2-4
v_gene: TRBV12-3/TRBV12-4
CDR3aa: CASSFINIQYF

j_gene: TRBJ2-2
v_gene: TRBV6-2/TRBV6-3
CDR3aa: CASSRQGRAGELFF